A selection of T cell receptor beta chains follows, all from one sample in a study of graft-versus-host responses after intestinal transplantation. Sequencing used immunoSEQ multiplex PCR; TCRdb keeps in-frame clones, though not all of them. The data show approximately 9,500 clones, approximately 92% seen once. Specimen: PBMCs, collected 41 days after intestinal transplantation. These receptors all stem from a human patient who received an intestinal transplant, so some T cells may come from the graft donor. CDR3s include the opening cysteine and the closing phenylalanine or tryptophan. A D gene is named only where the DNA matches it firmly. Some rows mark clone size as missing; the rest say once, few, many or name a class of expanded clone.

>TRBV6-6|NA|TRBJ2-7|TRBD1
TGTGCCAGCAGTCCGACCGACAGGGTTCCATTCGACGAGCAGTACTTC
CASSPTDRVPFDEQYF
>TRBV5-1|NA|TRBJ2-1|NA
TGCGCCAGCAGCTTGGTGACAGCCCACAATGAGCAGTTCTTC
CASSLVTAHNEQFF
>TRBV7-9|NA|TRBJ2-3|NA
TGTGCCAGCAGCTTCCAGTGGGGGGTAGATACGCAGTATTTT
CASSFQWGVDTQYF
>TRBV6-5|NA|TRBJ2-5|NA
TGTGCCAGCAGTACCAACAAAGAGACCCAGTACTTC
CASSTNKETQYF
>TRBV9|few|TRBJ1-2|TRBD1
TGTGCCAGCACCGCGACAGGGGCCACCTATGGCTACACCTTC
CASTATGATYGYTF
>TRBV19|few|TRBJ1-1|NA
TGTGCCAGTAGTATAGAACTTCAGAACACTGAAGCTTTCTTT
CASSIELQNTEAFF
>TRBV7-9|NA|TRBJ2-3|NA
TGTGCCAGCAGCTTCACAGATACGCAGTATTTT
CASSFTDTQYF
>TRBV6-5|NA|TRBJ2-7|NA
TGTGCCAGCAGTAGGTACTCAACTGAGGACGAGCAGTACTTC
CASSRYSTEDEQYF
>TRBV9|NA|TRBJ1-4|NA
TGTGCCAGCAGCGTAGGAACAGTCCCAAATGAAAAACTGTTTTTT
CASSVGTVPNEKLFF
>TRBV27|NA|TRBJ1-3|NA
TGTGCCAGCAGCCAAGTGGGGGGAAACACCATATATTTT
CASSQVGGNTIYF
>TRBV9|NA|TRBJ2-5|NA
TGTGCCAGCAGCGTAGTATCCGGGGCCCAAGAGACCCAGTACTTC
CASSVVSGAQETQYF
>TRBV2|NA|TRBJ2-5|TRBD1
TGTGCCAGTCCCGGGACAGGGGACTTGAAGACCCAGTACTTC
CASPGTGDLKTQYF
>TRBV6-5|once|TRBJ1-1|NA
TGTGCCAGCAGCACCGGGGAGACTACGACTGAAGCTTTCTTT
CASSTGETTTEAFF
>TRBV9|NA|TRBJ1-4|NA
TGTGCCAGCAGCCGGGGGGGTGCAACTAATGAAAAACTGTTTTTT
CASSRGGATNEKLFF
>TRBV9|NA|TRBJ2-3|NA
TGTGCCAGCACTTCCAACTCCTGGATCACAGATACGCAGTATTTT
CASTSNSWITDTQYF
>TRBV6-5|few|TRBJ1-3|TRBD1
TGTGCCAGCTCACTTGGGACAGCAGGAAACACCATATATTTT
CASSLGTAGNTIYF
>TRBV7-6|NA|TRBJ2-7|NA
TGTGCCAGCAGCTTGCAACAGACCTACGAGCAGTACTTC
CASSLQQTYEQYF
>TRBV19|NA|TRBJ1-3|NA
TGTGCCAGTAGTATATGGGACTCTGGAAACACCATATATTTT
CASSIWDSGNTIYF
>TRBV6-1|NA|TRBJ1-1|NA
TGTGCCAGCGGGGGGGGGACACCAAAAGCTTTCTTT
CASGGGTPKAFF
>TRBV5-1|NA|TRBJ2-6|NA
TGCGCCAGCAGCTTGTTTCTGGGGGCGGGTGGGGCCAACGTCCTGACTTTC
CASSLFLGAGGANVLTF
>TRBV7-6|NA|TRBJ1-1|NA
TGTGCCAGCAGCTTATCGGATGTGGGGGGCACTGAAGCTTTCTTT
CASSLSDVGGTEAFF
>TRBV7-9|NA|TRBJ2-2|TRBD1
TGTGCCAGCAGCTTAGCAGGGGGCGAGGAGCTGTTTTTT
CASSLAGGEELFF
>TRBV19|NA|TRBJ1-1|NA
TGTGCCAGTAGTTACCCAGGGCTGAACACTGAAGCTTTCTTT
CASSYPGLNTEAFF
>TRBV6-5|NA|TRBJ2-7|TRBD2
TGTGCCAGCAGGACGACTAGCGGGTCCTACGAGCAGTACTTC
CASRTTSGSYEQYF
>TRBV7-6|NA|TRBJ1-1|TRBD1
TGTGCCAGCAGCTTAGGAGGGACAGGGGGGACTGAAGCTTTCTTT
CASSLGGTGGTEAFF
>TRBV7-3|few|TRBJ2-3|NA
TGTGCCAGCAGCCCCCAGGGCGGGAGCACAGATACGCAGTATTTT
CASSPQGGSTDTQYF
>TRBV6-4|NA|TRBJ2-1|TRBD2
TGTGCCAGCAGCCTACTAGCGGGGGGGCATAATGAGCAGTTCTTC
CASSLLAGGHNEQFF
>TRBV5-1|NA|TRBJ2-7|NA
TGCGCCAGCAGCTCCCAGGGTTATTGGAGGCAGTACTTC
CASSSQGYWRQYF
>TRBV9|NA|TRBJ1-5|NA
TGTGCCAGCAGCCTGGGGGGTGACGGAGATCAGCCCCAGCATTTT
CASSLGGDGDQPQHF
>TRBV2|NA|TRBJ1-1|NA
TGTGCCAGCAGTGAGGGGACGCCCTTGGAATTCTTT
CASSEGTPLEFF
>TRBV5-1|once|TRBJ2-7|NA
TGCGCCAGCAGCTTGTCGGCTGCCTACGAGCAGTACTTC
CASSLSAAYEQYF
>TRBV4-1|NA|TRBJ1-1|NA
TGCGCCAGCAGCCCAAAATGGTGGAGGTACACTGAAGCTTTCTTT
CASSPKWWRYTEAFF
>TRBV4-1|NA|TRBJ2-3|TRBD2
TGCGCCAGCAGCCAACTAGCGGGGGATACGCAGTATTTT
CASSQLAGDTQYF
>TRBV5-5|once|TRBJ1-1|NA
TGTGCCAGCAGCTTAGCGGGGCAGTCTCCCGCAGAAGCTTTCTTT
CASSLAGQSPAEAFF
>TRBV19|few|TRBJ1-1|NA
TGTGCCAGTCGGGGAGGGGTGGTGAACACTGAAGCTTTCTTT
CASRGGVVNTEAFF
>TRBV6-5|once|TRBJ1-1|NA
TGTGCCAGCAGTTCCCTACAGGGTTCTTCTGAAGCTTTCTTT
CASSSLQGSSEAFF
>TRBV9|once|TRBJ2-3|NA
TGTGCCAGCACCGTCGGGCTGGGCACAGATACGCAGTATTTT
CASTVGLGTDTQYF
>TRBV4-1|once|TRBJ2-5|NA
TGCGCCAGCAGCCCCGAGGGCAGATTCCAAGAGACCCAGTACTTC
CASSPEGRFQETQYF
>TRBV6-5|NA|TRBJ1-6|TRBD1
TGTGCCAGCAGTTACTCCCAGGGGGCGATTTCACCCCTCCACTTT
CASSYSQGAISPLHF
>TRBV19|NA|TRBJ1-2|NA
TGTGCCAGTAGGGACACCGGGCCCTATGGCTACACCTTC
CASRDTGPYGYTF
>TRBV6-1|NA|TRBJ2-3|NA
TGTGCCAGCAGTGAAGGGCAAGCGCAGTATTTT
CASSEGQAQYF
>TRBV21-1|NA|TRBJ2-2|NA
TGTGCCAGCAGCCAAATGAGAGGGAGCACCGGGGAGCTGTTTTTT
CASSQMRGSTGELFF
>TRBV4-2|once|TRBJ2-1|TRBD2
TGTGCCAGCAGCCAAGCGAGCGGGAGTTACAATGAGCAGTTCTTC
CASSQASGSYNEQFF
>TRBV2|NA|TRBJ1-6|NA
TGTGCCAGCAGTGAAGAGGGGACACCCCTCCACTTT
CASSEEGTPLHF
>TRBV11-3|NA|TRBJ2-1|NA
TGTGCCAGCAGCCCCCCCTTGGGACCCCACGGGTTCAATGAGCAGTTCTTC
CASSPPLGPHGFNEQFF
>TRBV7-2|NA|TRBJ2-5|TRBD2
TGTGCCAGCAGCTTACGCGGAGCGGGGATCCAAGAGACCCAGTACTTC
CASSLRGAGIQETQYF